Sequencing of this TCR beta chain was carried out in a study of patients and donors after allogeneic stem cell transplantation. One entry per CDR3 protein, called by TCRdb with MiXCR from the RT-PCR reads. The table has 800,000 to 1,000,000 distinct CDR3 sequences, approximately 19% seen once. Germline V gene sequence: CDR1 DFQATT, CDR2 SNEGSKA (reference sequence). This CDR3 region has 13 residues. Trimming stripped 4 bases from V and 4 bases from J, with 13 bases between. The receptor's source is a human donor who was either an allogeneic HSCT recipient or a stem cell or donor lymphocyte infusion donor (not recorded which). It is not recorded whose cells these are; they may come from a transplant donor. Sequencing input: blood, either unsorted or a sorted T cell fraction (not recorded which). The chain employs TRBV20-1 and TRBJ1-1, with unresolved D. The CDR3 DNA sequence: TGCAGTGCTACCCCCCGGTCCGGCACTGAAGCTTTCTTT. This sequence encodes CSATPRSGTEAFF.